This T cell receptor (beta chain) was sequenced during a study of cytomegalovirus exposure and HLA in healthy donors. PCR involved 60 Vbeta and 13 Jbeta primers. Method: immunoSEQ multiplex PCR; TCRdb's copy keeps in-frame clones and lacks some. The listing records tens of thousands of clones. Trimming shortened V by 6 bases and J by 0 bases, and 12 bases separated the two germline ends. This CDR3 spans 15 amino acids. CDR1 is MNHNS and CDR2 is SASEGT in the germline V gene. The rearrangement joins TRBV6-1 to TRBJ1-3; D is uncertain. The specimen was PBMCs. This receptor was taken from a woman in her thirties or forties in good health and CMV-seronegative. CDR3 sequence (DNA): TGTGCCAGCAGACTTCAGGCCTCCTCTGGAAACACCATATATTTT. Translated: CASRLQASSGNTIYF.